Listed below are T cell receptor beta chains from one sample, sequenced in a study of blood T cell repertoires in COVID-19. Only in-frame clones appear in the TCRdb table, and some are missing; sequencing was by immunoSEQ multiplex PCR. The profile shows some 340,000 clones, about four fifths of them singletons. The sequencing input was PBMCs or T cells enriched from blood (not recorded which). The receptor source for this set is a woman aged 50 to 60 who had recovered from COVID-19. Both conserved end residues are part of each CDR3. The D gene is left open where the match is weak. Size tells how often a clone was seen (once, few, many) or the class of an expanded clone, and some rows leave it out.

j_call d_call clone_size v_call cdr3_nt cdr3_aa
TRBJ1-6 NA NA TRBV27 TGTGCCAGCAGCTACGACAGTGACGTATCACCCCTCCACTTT CASSYDSDVSPLHF
TRBJ1-3 TRBD1 NA TRBV19 TGTGCCAGTAGTAATCCGGGACAGGGGTTGAACACCATATATTTT CASSNPGQGLNTIYF
TRBJ1-2 NA NA TRBV7-2 TGTGCCAGCAGCAAAGACAGAGTAGGCTACACCTTC CASSKDRVGYTF
TRBJ1-2 NA NA TRBV6-2/TRBV6-3 TGTGCCAGCAGTCGGACAACGGGCTACACCTTC CASSRTTGYTF
TRBJ2-7 NA NA TRBV4-1 TGCGCCAGCAGCCAAGGCGAGGGCTACTACGAGCAGTACTTC CASSQGEGYYEQYF
TRBJ1-4 NA NA TRBV4-3 TGCGCCAGCAGCCAAGATACGGGTACAGGGCGAGAAAAACTGTTTTTT CASSQDTGTGREKLFF
TRBJ2-3 NA NA TRBV11-1 TGTGCCAGCGGACTGTCTTTCACAGATACGCAGTATTTT CASGLSFTDTQYF
TRBJ2-7 NA NA TRBV28 TGTGCCAGCAGCAACCTACCCCCCTACGAGCAGTACTTC CASSNLPPYEQYF
TRBJ1-6 NA NA TRBV11-2 TGTGCCAGCAGCTTACTAAGAGTTAATTCACCCCTCCACTTT CASSLLRVNSPLHF
TRBJ1-6 NA NA TRBV28 TGTGCCAGCATTACCCCTTCGGGGTATTCACCCCTCCACTTT CASITPSGYSPLHF
TRBJ1-2 NA once TRBV4-3 TGCGCCAGCAGCCAAGGGGGAGGGAACTATGGCTACACCTTC CASSQGGGNYGYTF
TRBJ1-2 TRBD1 NA TRBV28 TGTGCCAGCAGATGGGACAGGGATGGCTACACCTTC CASRWDRDGYTF
TRBJ2-7 TRBD1 NA TRBV7-2 TGTGCCAGCAGCCCAGGGGACAGGGGGCCAACCTACGAGCAGTACTTC CASSPGDRGPTYEQYF
TRBJ2-7 NA NA TRBV5-1 TGCGCCAGCAGCCTGCTCGGGGACTACGAGCAGTACTTC CASSLLGDYEQYF
TRBJ2-7 TRBD1 NA TRBV6-5 TGTGCCACCGGACAGGGGTTGATCTACGAGCAGTACTTC CATGQGLIYEQYF
TRBJ1-5 NA NA TRBV5-6 TGTGCCAGCAGCTCCGGGATTAGCAATCAGCCCCAGCATTTT CASSSGISNQPQHF
TRBJ2-7 TRBD1 NA TRBV30 TGTGCCTGGAGTTTGACGACAGGGAAAATGCACTTC CAWSLTTGKMHF
TRBJ2-2 NA NA TRBV12-3/TRBV12-4 TGTGCCAGCAGTTTAACCCGGGCCGGGGAGCTGTTTTTT CASSLTRAGELFF
TRBJ2-3 NA NA TRBV5-5 TGTGCCAGCAGCTTGCTCCCAGATACGCAGTATTTT CASSLLPDTQYF
TRBJ1-2 NA NA TRBV4-3 TGCGCCAGCAGCCAAGATCGCTCGGTTAACTATGGCTACACCTTC CASSQDRSVNYGYTF
TRBJ2-7 NA NA TRBV18 TGTGCCAGCTCACCACTCACAGGCTACGATTACGAGCAGTACTTC CASSPLTGYDYEQYF
TRBJ1-4 TRBD1 NA TRBV2 TGTGCCAGCAGTGAAACGGACAGGGGGCGGTTTTTT CASSETDRGRFF
TRBJ1-1 NA NA TRBV11-3 TGTGCCAGCAGCTTAGACCAGGGGCTGAACACTGAAGCTTTCTTT CASSLDQGLNTEAFF
TRBJ1-1 TRBD1 NA TRBV29-1 TGCAGCGTATCTTACAGGGGGCGCGACACTGAAGCTTTCTTT CSVSYRGRDTEAFF
TRBJ2-3 NA NA TRBV6-6 TGTGCCAGCAGTTACCAGGAGGGGGGGAGCACAGATACGCAGTATTTT CASSYQEGGSTDTQYF
TRBJ1-4 NA NA TRBV3-1/TRBV3-2 TGTGCCAGCAGCCAAGATCCCCGCAGGGGAAGTGAAAAACTGTTTTTT CASSQDPRRGSEKLFF
TRBJ1-2 NA NA TRBV19 TGTGCCAGTAGCACCCCAGGGGCGGACTATGGCTACACCTTC CASSTPGADYGYTF
TRBJ2-1 NA NA TRBV10-3 TGTGCCATCAGTATCCGGGACTCCCTGGGCCTCAATGAGCAGTTCTTC CAISIRDSLGLNEQFF
TRBJ2-6 NA NA TRBV2 TGTGCCAGCAGTCGGGTTGCGGTACCACTACCTTCCTCTGGGGCCAACGTCCTGACTTTC CASSRVAVPLPSSGANVLTF
TRBJ2-5 NA NA TRBV5-5 TGTGCCAGCAGCTTGGGAAGAGAAGAGACCCAGTACTTC CASSLGREETQYF
TRBJ1-3 NA once TRBV5-1 TGCGCCAGCAGCCGCGGGGCCGGTCCGGGTGAAAAGGGTGGAAACACCATATATTTT CASSRGAGPGEKGGNTIYF
TRBJ2-6 TRBD1 NA TRBV7-2 TGTGCCAGCAGCTTGGCAGGGGGCGGTGGGGCCAACGTCCTGACTTTC CASSLAGGGGANVLTF
TRBJ1-2 NA NA TRBV7-6 TGTGCCAGCAGCTTAGCCGGGGACTATGGCTACACCTTC CASSLAGDYGYTF
TRBJ1-1 NA NA TRBV11-3 TGTGCCAGCAGCATCAACATGAACACTGAAGCTTTCTTT CASSINMNTEAFF
TRBJ1-3 NA NA TRBV5-1 TGCGCCAGCAGCTTGGCAGGGCGTGGAAACACCATATATTTT CASSLAGRGNTIYF
TRBJ2-7 NA once TRBV11-3 TGTGCCAGCAGCTTGGGTCCTTCAGGGGAGCAGTACTTC CASSLGPSGEQYF
TRBJ1-4 TRBD1 NA TRBV19 TGTGCCAGTAGTCCCGGGACAGGGAATGAAAAACTGTTTTTT CASSPGTGNEKLFF
TRBJ2-2 TRBD2 NA TRBV29-1 TGCAGCGTGATGACTAGCGGGGGATTCACCGGGGAGCTGTTTTTT CSVMTSGGFTGELFF
TRBJ2-1 TRBD2 NA TRBV7-9 TGTGCCAGCAGCCCTGGGACTAGCGGGAGCAATGAGCAGTTCTTC CASSPGTSGSNEQFF
TRBJ2-3 NA NA TRBV5-1 TGCGCCAGCAGCTTGTGGGCAGCCAGTTCTAGCACAGATACGCAGTATTTT CASSLWAASSSTDTQYF
TRBJ1-6 TRBD1 NA TRBV7-2 TGTGCCAGCAGCTTATACAGGGGACTCTCCTATAATTCACCCCTCCACTTT CASSLYRGLSYNSPLHF
TRBJ2-1 NA NA TRBV30 TGTGCCTGGAAAGGTGCGGGGAAGGGCAATGAGCAGTTCTTC CAWKGAGKGNEQFF
TRBJ1-3 TRBD1 NA TRBV11-2 TGTGCCAGCAGTCGTGACAGGGTTGGAAACACCATATATTTT CASSRDRVGNTIYF
TRBJ1-6 NA NA TRBV27 TGTGCCAGCAGTCATCGGGAGCCACGGGAGAATTCACCCCTCCACTTT CASSHREPRENSPLHF
TRBJ2-7 NA NA TRBV9 TGTGCCAGCAAGAGACACTACGAGCAGTACTTC CASKRHYEQYF
TRBJ1-5 TRBD1 NA TRBV5-5 TGTGCCAGCAGTCTAAACCCCACAGGGGGCGGAGGCCAGCCCCAGCATTTT CASSLNPTGGGGQPQHF
TRBJ1-6 NA once TRBV27 TGTGCCAGCAGTTTTAGTATTTCAGGCTATAATTCACCCCTCCACTTT CASSFSISGYNSPLHF
TRBJ1-2 NA NA TRBV28 TGTGCCAGCAGACGGGACACCGGACTCTATGGCTACACCTTC CASRRDTGLYGYTF
TRBJ2-3 TRBD2 NA TRBV7-2 TGTGCCAGCAGCCAGGGACTAGCGGGGCGCACAGATACGCAGTATTTT CASSQGLAGRTDTQYF
TRBJ1-1 TRBD1 few TRBV27 TGTGCCAGCAGTCGGGACAGGGGGAACACTGAAGCTTTCTTT CASSRDRGNTEAFF
TRBJ1-2 TRBD1 NA TRBV28 TGTGCCAGCAGTTACCCCCAGGGGGCGCAGGGCTACACCTTC CASSYPQGAQGYTF